A selection of T cell receptor beta chains follows, all from one sample in a study of T cell changes during pregnancy in multiple sclerosis. Sequencing was performed with immunoSEQ multiplex PCR; in TCRdb, only in-frame clones are kept and a portion is missing. The sample has about 83,000 clones; around 93% are singletons. The source was PBMCs, collected in the first trimester of pregnancy. These receptors were taken from a female donor in good health, serving as a control in a pregnancy study. Some clones in this sample may be carry-over from other donors' samples. Each CDR3 is given with its conserved first and last residue.

>TRBV4-3
CASSGHGSGDYGYTF
>TRBV28
CASGMGHRDTMSYEQYF
>TRBV6-5
CASKSGLSSPLHF
>TRBV28
CASSFLQSSYNEQFF
>TRBV7-6
CASSLGLAGGGLLGETQYF
>TRBV25-1
CASSELGHSGTTDTQYF
>TRBV6-1
CASRGPGGPYGYTF
>TRBV5-1
CASSLYQRQTYNEQFF
>TRBV30
CAWSRGPNQPQHF
>TRBV19
CASSRTGGLETQYF
>TRBV18
CASSRTGIIGEQYF
>TRBV6-6
CASSRGQYSNQPQHF
>TRBV5-5
CASSHRRDIPYGYTF
>TRBV5-1
CASSTVAGGTVEKLFF
>TRBV28
CASRGLANYGYTF
>TRBV30
CAWSNGRYEQYF
>TRBV13
CASSLGQGGGNEAFF
>TRBV13
CASSLTRTSGRDTQYF
>TRBV11-2
CASSREIDEQYF
>TRBV18
CASSLGTDVTEAFF
>TRBV13
CASTQRGYNSPLHF
>TRBV4-1
CASSQRRIDYGYTF
>TRBV28
CASEREAYNEQFF
>TRBV7-2
CASSQRQGEYTEAFF
>TRBV5-8
CASSLWRTGSETQYF
>TRBV27
CASSFGDRVFSPLHF
>TRBV28
CASSSGQGVYNEQFF
>TRBV27
CASSFRDRGLMNTEAFF
>TRBV29-1
CSGVLYDTQYF
>TRBV7-9
CASSLGTSLEAFF
>TRBV5-5
CASSLAFVRDYNEQFF
>TRBV30
CAWSNVRGIGNTEAFF
>TRBV19
CASSMRRGPYEQYF